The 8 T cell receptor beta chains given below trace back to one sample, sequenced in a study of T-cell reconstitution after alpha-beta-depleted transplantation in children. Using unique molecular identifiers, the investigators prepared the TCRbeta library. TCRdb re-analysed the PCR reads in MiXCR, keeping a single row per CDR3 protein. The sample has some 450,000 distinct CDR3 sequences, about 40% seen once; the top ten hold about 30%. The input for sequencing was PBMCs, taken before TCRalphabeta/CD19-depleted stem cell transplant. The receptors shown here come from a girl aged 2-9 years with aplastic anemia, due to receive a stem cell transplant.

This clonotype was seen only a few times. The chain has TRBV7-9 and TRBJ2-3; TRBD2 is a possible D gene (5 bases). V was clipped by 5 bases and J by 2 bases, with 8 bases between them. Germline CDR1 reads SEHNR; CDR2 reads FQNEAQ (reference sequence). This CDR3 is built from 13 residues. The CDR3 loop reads CASSNGVTDTQYF. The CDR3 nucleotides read TGTGCCAGCAGCAACGGGGTCACAGATACGCAGTATTTT.

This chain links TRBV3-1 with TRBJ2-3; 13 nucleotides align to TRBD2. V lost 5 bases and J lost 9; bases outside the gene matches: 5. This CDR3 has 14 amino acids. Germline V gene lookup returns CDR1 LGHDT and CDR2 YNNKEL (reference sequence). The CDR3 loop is CASSKGTSGATQYF. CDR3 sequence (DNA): TGTGCCAGCAGCAAAGGGACTAGCGGGGCCACGCAGTATTTT.

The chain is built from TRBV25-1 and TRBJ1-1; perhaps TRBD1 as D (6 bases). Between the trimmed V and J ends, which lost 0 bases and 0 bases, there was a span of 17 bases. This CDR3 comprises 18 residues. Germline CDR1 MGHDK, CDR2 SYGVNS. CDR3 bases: TGTGCCAGCAGTGAATATGCCCCCACTACAGGGCTGAACACTGAAGCTTTCTTT. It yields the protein CASSEYAPTTGLNTEAFF.

This CDR3 reads CASSFFLQDTQYF. As DNA, the CDR3 is TGTGCCAGCAGCTTTTTCTTGCAGGATACGCAGTATTTT. This sequence joins TRBV7-6 and TRBJ2-3; D gene unclear. Germline assignment: CDR1 SGHVS and CDR2 FNYEAQ. The CDR3 is 13 amino acids. The V end was cut by 3 bases, the J end by 6 bases, with 10 bases between.

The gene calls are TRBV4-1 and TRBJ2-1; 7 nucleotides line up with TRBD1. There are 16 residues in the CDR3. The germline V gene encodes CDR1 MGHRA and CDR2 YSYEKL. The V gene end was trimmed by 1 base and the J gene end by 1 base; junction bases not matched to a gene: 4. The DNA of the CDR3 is TGCGCCAGCAGCCAAGTAGTGACAGGGTCCTACAATGAGCAGTTCTTC. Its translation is CASSQVVTGSYNEQFF.

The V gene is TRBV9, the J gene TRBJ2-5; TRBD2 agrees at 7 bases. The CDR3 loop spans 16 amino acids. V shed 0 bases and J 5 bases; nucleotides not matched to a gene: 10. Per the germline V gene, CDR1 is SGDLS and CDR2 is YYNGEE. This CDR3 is CASSVEPNHGGETQYF. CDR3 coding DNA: TGTGCCAGCAGCGTAGAGCCTAACCACGGGGGGGAGACCCAGTACTTC.

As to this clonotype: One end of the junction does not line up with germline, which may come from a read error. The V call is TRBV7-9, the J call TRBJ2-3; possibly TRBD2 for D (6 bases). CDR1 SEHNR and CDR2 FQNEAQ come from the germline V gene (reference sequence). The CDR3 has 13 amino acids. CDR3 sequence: CASSLAEADTQYF. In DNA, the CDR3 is TGTGCCAGCAGTTTAGCGGAAGCAGATACGCAGTATTTT.

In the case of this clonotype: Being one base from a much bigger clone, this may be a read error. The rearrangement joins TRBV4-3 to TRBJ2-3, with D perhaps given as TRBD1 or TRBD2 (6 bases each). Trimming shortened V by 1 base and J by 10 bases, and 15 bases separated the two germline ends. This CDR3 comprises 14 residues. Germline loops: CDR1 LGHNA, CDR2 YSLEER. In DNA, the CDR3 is TGCGCCAGCAGCCAAGCGGGGGCGAGGAATGCGCAGTATTTT. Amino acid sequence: CASSQAGARNAQYF.